Each of the 29 T cell receptor beta chains below was sequenced from the same sample in a study of control samples from healthy donors and cancer patients. Assay: immunoSEQ multiplex PCR; the TCRdb copy retains only in-frame clones and omits some. The sample lists roughly 100,000 clones, about 91% occurring once. Sequencing was done on a sample of blood. These receptors originate from a man in his thirties or forties in good health.

In this sample, this clone turned up a few times. The V and J genes are TRBV10-3 and TRBJ1-1; unclear D gene. This CDR3 is built from 13 residues. Germline V CDR1 and CDR2: ENHRY, SYGVKD. V shed 0 bases and J shed 8 bases, with 10 bases lying between them. CDR3 DNA: TGTGCCATCAGTGAGTCCCCAGAAATCGAAGCTTTCTTT. It encodes CAISESPEIEAFF.

This clone was seen once. J is TRBJ2-7 and V is TRBV14; D gene uncertain. The germline V gene encodes CDR1 SGHDN and CDR2 FVKESK. V was cut by 0 bases and J by 6 bases, with 15 bases left in between. The CDR3 totals 15 residues. DNA for the CDR3: TGTGCCAGCAGCCAAGATCGGCGACCGATGAGCGAGCAGTACTTC. Translating it yields CASSQDRRPMSEQYF.

The gene calls are TRBV27 and TRBJ1-1; 8 bases fit TRBD1. The CDR3 consists of 14 residues. With 5 bases clipped from V and 2 bases from J, the junction kept 4 bases outside the gene matches. The germline gives CDR1 MNHEY, CDR2 SMNVEV (reference sequence). CDR3 sequence (DNA): TGTGCCAGCAGTGATGGACAGGGTAACACTGAAGCTTTCTTT. Encoded protein: CASSDGQGNTEAFF.

This clone occurred once. The chain carries TRBV28 and TRBJ2-3; D possibly corresponds to TRBD2 (5 bases). In germline, CDR1 is MDHEN, CDR2 SYDVKM. V shed 5 bases and J shed 0 bases, with 9 bases lying between them. The CDR3 is 14 residues long. CDR3 sequence reads: CASSPGGSTDTQYF. The CDR3, as DNA: TGTGCCAGCAGTCCCGGCGGGAGCACAGATACGCAGTATTTT.

The J gene is TRBJ2-2, the V gene TRBV28; tentatively, D is TRBD2 (6 bases). The CDR3 is made up of 16 amino acids. The V end lost 7 bases, the J end lost 3 bases, and 18 bases lay between the germline ends. The germline CDR1 and CDR2 sequences are MDHEN and SYDVKM. This CDR3 reads CASTPMDYIDTGELFF. The CDR3 DNA is TGTGCCAGCACCCCCATGGACTATATTGACACCGGGGAGCTGTTTTTT.

This clone showed up just a few times. The J gene is TRBJ2-5, the V gene TRBV19; TRBD2 aligns across 7 bases. The germline gives CDR1 LNHDA, CDR2 SQIVND (reference sequence). Trimming removed 8 bases from V and 2 bases from J; junction bases left unmatched: 5. The CDR3 has 13 amino acids. The CDR3 bases are TGTGCCAGTCGGGGGGATCGACAAGAGACCCAGTACTTC. This codes for CASRGDRQETQYF.

The CDR3 DNA reads as TGTGCCAGCAGTTCCGGGACTAGCGGGAGAGTATATGAGCAGTTCTTC. As protein: CASSSGTSGRVYEQFF. V gene TRBV6-2 or TRBV6-3 combines with J gene TRBJ2-1; TRBD2 matches at 14 bases. The CDR3 runs 16 residues. Germline CDR1 reads MNHEY; CDR2 reads SVGEGT. With V trimmed by 4 bases and J by 8 bases, 7 bases remained unmatched.

This sequence joins TRBV30 and TRBJ2-7; D is perhaps TRBD1 (7 bases). CDR3 length: 15 residues. Trimming shortened V by 5 bases and J by 2 bases, and 19 bases separated the two germline ends. CDR1 is GTSNPN and CDR2 is SVGIG in the germline V gene (reference sequence). CDR3 bases: TGTGCCTGGGACTTAGACCAGGGGGGCCCCTACGAGCAGTACTTC. Protein product: CAWDLDQGGPYEQYF.

The V gene is TRBV5-5, the J gene TRBJ2-3; no clear D gene. Germline V gives CDR1 SGHKS, CDR2 YYEKEE (reference sequence). The CDR3 is 13 amino acids. The ends were cut back, 5 bases at V and 0 bases at J, with 7 bases in the middle. The CDR3 sequence: CASRSSSTDTQYF. CDR3 DNA: TGTGCCAGCAGATCGTCTAGCACAGATACGCAGTATTTT. Looking up the rest from reference TRBV5-5 and TRBJ2-3 gives the full variable domain: DAGVTQSPTHLIKTRGQQVTLRCSPISGHKSVSWYQQVLGQGPQFIFQYYEKEERGRGNFPDRFSARQFPNYSSELNVNALLLGDSALYLCASRSSSTDTQYFGPGTRLTVL.

The chain couples TRBV28 to TRBJ1-4, with D unresolved. Germline assignment: CDR1 MDHEN and CDR2 SYDVKM. V lost 2 bases to trimming and J lost 0 bases, with 10 bases between them. The length of the CDR3 is 16 residues. CDR3: CASSLMSYATNEKLFF. The CDR3 bases are TGTGCCAGCAGTTTAATGTCCTATGCAACTAATGAAAAACTGTTTTTT. Based on the CDR3 plus reference TRBV28 and TRBJ1-4, the full variable domain is DVKVTQSSRYLVKRTGEKVFLECVQDMDHENMFWYRQDPGLGLRLIYFSYDVKMKEKGDIPEGYSVSREKKERFSLILESASTNQTSMYLCASSLMSYATNEKLFFGSGTQLSVL.

The chain joins TRBV20-1 to TRBJ2-5; no firm D call. The CDR3 is 11 amino acids. CDR1 DFQATT and CDR2 SNEGSKA come from the germline V gene (reference sequence). V shed 5 bases and J shed 2 bases, with 6 bases lying between them. The CDR3 region is CSAPNQETQYF. The CDR3 nucleotides are TGCAGTGCTCCTAATCAAGAGACCCAGTACTTC.

This clone rates as medium-sized. V usage is TRBV10-3 and J usage is TRBJ2-7, with D hard to call. The CDR3 consists of 13 residues. Deletions cut 2 bases from V and 0 bases from J, with 5 bases between. Germline V gene data show CDR1 as ENHRY and CDR2 as SYGVKD. Written as DNA, the CDR3 is TGTGCCATCAGTGAGCCGAACTCCTACGAGCAGTACTTC. This sequence encodes CAISEPNSYEQYF.

Only one count was recorded for this clone. The chain employs TRBV24-1 and TRBJ2-3; D gene uncertain. The CDR3 runs 14 residues. With 9 bases removed from V and 0 bases from J, the gap between germline ends came to 12 bases. CDR1 is KGHDR, CDR2 SFDVKD, per germline. The CDR3 region has the DNA TGTGCCACCGGTACCGAGAGGAGCACAGATACGCAGTATTTT. It codes for CATGTERSTDTQYF.

The table lists this clone with a count of one. The V gene is TRBV7-3, the J gene TRBJ2-3, with 8 nucleotides matching TRBD2. Germline V gene data show CDR1 as SGHTA and CDR2 as FQGTGA. V shed 4 bases and J 0 bases; nucleotides not matched to a gene: 6. There are 16 residues in the CDR3. The chain's CDR3 is CASSYGLAQSTDTQYF. The CDR3 DNA follows: TGTGCCAGCAGCTACGGACTAGCCCAAAGCACAGATACGCAGTATTTT.

V gene TRBV11-2 combines with J gene TRBJ2-2; 8 positions agree with TRBD2. Trimming cost V 2 bases and J 4 bases; bases outside gene matches: 12. Germline V gene sequence: CDR1 SGHAT, CDR2 FQNNGV. The CDR3 has 18 residues. CDR3 amino acids: CASSLFTSGRAGTGELFF. The CDR3 nucleotides are TGTGCCAGCAGCTTATTCACGTCCGGGAGGGCCGGCACCGGGGAGCTGTTTTTT.

CDR3 sequence: CASSLAGTGLKQYF. The CDR3, as DNA: TGTGCCAGCAGCTTAGCGGGGACAGGGTTAAAGCAGTACTTC. This sequence joins TRBV7-2 and TRBJ2-7, with 9 bases matching TRBD1. The trim removed 0 bases at V and 8 bases at J, leaving 5 bases unmatched. This CDR3 spans 14 amino acids. Per the germline V gene, CDR1 is SGHTA and CDR2 is FQGNSA.

The genes are TRBV27 and TRBJ2-3; no reliable D call. The length of the CDR3 is 16 residues. V was pared by 0 bases and J by 2 bases, with 12 bases between. CDR1 and CDR2 (germline): MNHEY, SMNVEV (reference sequence). CDR3 amino acids: CASSLSGWRSTDTQYF. DNA for the CDR3: TGTGCCAGCAGTTTATCGGGATGGCGATCCACAGATACGCAGTATTTT.

The chain combines TRBV3-1 (or the pseudogene TRBV3-2) with TRBJ2-7, with TRBD1 identical over 8 bases. The CDR3 extends over 14 amino acids. Trimming cost V 1 base and J 6 bases; bases outside gene matches: 5. Germline V gene lookup returns CDR1 LGHDT and CDR2 YNNKEL (reference sequence). The CDR3 nucleotides read TGTGCCAGCAGCCAAGCCCAAGGACAGGGCGAGCAGTACTTC. Its protein product is CASSQAQGQGEQYF.

In its sample, this clone was seen once. The V call is TRBV18, the J call TRBJ1-5, with 7 bases fitting TRBD1. V lost 3 bases and J lost 2; bases outside the gene matches: 10. The V gene's germline CDR1 is KGHSH and CDR2 LQKENI. The CDR3 runs 17 residues. The CDR3 sequence is CASSPPLTGDGNQPQHF. The CDR3 coding sequence is TGTGCCAGCTCACCTCCCCTCACAGGGGATGGCAATCAGCCCCAGCATTTT.

This clone has more than one count but fewer than ten. J is TRBJ2-1 and V is TRBV27; 10 bases are a match to TRBD2. After removal of 5 bases from V and 8 bases from J, the junction contained 9 bases not matched to a gene. CDR3 length: 15 residues. From germline, CDR1 is MNHEY and CDR2 SMNVEV (reference sequence). For the CDR3, the DNA is TGTGCCAGCAGTCAGCCAATAGCGGGAGGCGATGAGCAGTTCTTC. This encodes CASSQPIAGGDEQFF.

V usage is TRBV18 and J usage is TRBJ2-2, with 13 bases aligning to TRBD2. Germline CDR1 and CDR2: KGHSH and LQKENI. This CDR3 spans 17 amino acids. Losses at the gene ends were 5 bases for V and 4 bases for J; bases not matched to a gene: 7. CDR3: CASSGRTSGSSTGELFF. The CDR3 DNA is TGTGCCAGCTCAGGTCGGACTAGCGGGAGCAGCACCGGGGAGCTGTTTTTT.

This clone was seen a handful of times. The chain carries TRBV7-2 and TRBJ2-5; 7 bases fit TRBD2. Germline V gene sequence: CDR1 SGHTA, CDR2 FQGNSA. V dropped 1 base and J dropped 4; count of bases not matched to a gene: 3. This CDR3 has 14 amino acids. This chain's CDR3 is CASSLELARETQYF. CDR3 nucleotides: TGTGCCAGCAGCTTAGAACTAGCGAGAGAGACCCAGTACTTC.

The V and J genes are TRBV7-2 and TRBJ1-1, with D unresolved. The germline CDR1 and CDR2 sequences are SGHTA and FQGNSA. Deletions cut 0 bases from V and 7 bases from J, with 3 bases between. The CDR3 contains 11 residues. CDR3: CASSLAVEAFF. The CDR3 DNA reads as TGTGCCAGCAGCTTAGCGGTTGAAGCTTTCTTT. Full variable domain (rest looked up from reference TRBV7-2 and TRBJ1-1): GAGVSQSPSNKVTEKGKDVELRCDPISGHTALYWYRQSLGQGLEFLIYFQGNSAPDKSGLPSDRFSAERTGGSVSTLTIQRTQQEDSAVYLCASSLAVEAFFGQGTRLTVV.

V is TRBV5-1 and J is TRBJ2-1, with 7 bases lining up with TRBD2. Trimming cost V 1 base and J 15 bases; bases outside gene matches: 19. CDR3 length: 16 amino acids. Germline values: CDR1 SGHRS, CDR2 YFSETQ. The CDR3 region has the DNA TGCGCCAGCAGCTTGAGTGGGGTCTACGGACTAGAGCGACGGTTCTTC. Its protein is CASSLSGVYGLERRFF.

V gene TRBV3-1 (or the pseudogene TRBV3-2) combines with J gene TRBJ1-6; D uncertain. The V end was cut by 4 bases, the J end by 5 bases, with 15 bases between. The CDR3 covers 16 residues. From germline, CDR1 is LGHDT and CDR2 YNNKEL (reference sequence). This CDR3 is CASSPQWPGDNSPLHF. DNA for the CDR3: TGTGCCAGCAGCCCACAATGGCCCGGGGATAATTCACCCCTCCACTTT.

The V and J genes are TRBV28 and TRBJ1-6; D remains unclear. The CDR3 covers 14 residues. Looked up from germline, CDR1 is MDHEN and CDR2 is SYDVKM. V gave up 2 bases and J gave up 2 bases, with 4 bases separating them. This CDR3 reads CASSLNPYNSPLHF. CDR3 DNA: TGTGCCAGCAGTTTAAATCCCTATAATTCACCCCTCCACTTT.

V and J are TRBV7-9 and TRBJ2-7; D tentatively fits TRBD1 or TRBD2 (5 bases each). The germline V and J ends were trimmed by 8 bases and 0 bases, with 23 bases remaining between them. The CDR3 length is 17 residues. Germline V gene data show CDR1 as SEHNR and CDR2 as FQNEAQ (reference sequence). The CDR3 spells CASFPLGLSGLSYEQYF. CDR3 sequence (DNA): TGTGCCAGCTTCCCCTTGGGGTTGTCGGGGCTCTCCTACGAGCAGTACTTC.

The chain combines TRBV6-2 or TRBV6-3 with TRBJ1-5, with a possible D match to TRBD1 (5 bases). Trimming left V 0 bases short and J 12 bases short, with 12 bases between. Germline V gene data show CDR1 as MNHEY and CDR2 as SVGEGT. The length of the CDR3 is 13 residues. CDR3 protein: CASSYSWGSGQHF. CDR3 sequence (DNA): TGTGCCAGCAGTTACTCTTGGGGGTCGGGCCAGCATTTT.

The V call is TRBV5-4, the J call TRBJ2-1; D may be TRBD1 or TRBD2 (5 bases each). CDR1 and CDR2 from the germline V gene are SGHNT and YYREEE (reference sequence). V dropped 4 bases and J dropped 7 bases, with 12 bases sitting between them. The CDR3 contains 13 residues. The DNA for the CDR3 is TGTGCCAGCAGCCGGGACCCCCGGAATGAGCAGTTCTTC. It translates to CASSRDPRNEQFF.